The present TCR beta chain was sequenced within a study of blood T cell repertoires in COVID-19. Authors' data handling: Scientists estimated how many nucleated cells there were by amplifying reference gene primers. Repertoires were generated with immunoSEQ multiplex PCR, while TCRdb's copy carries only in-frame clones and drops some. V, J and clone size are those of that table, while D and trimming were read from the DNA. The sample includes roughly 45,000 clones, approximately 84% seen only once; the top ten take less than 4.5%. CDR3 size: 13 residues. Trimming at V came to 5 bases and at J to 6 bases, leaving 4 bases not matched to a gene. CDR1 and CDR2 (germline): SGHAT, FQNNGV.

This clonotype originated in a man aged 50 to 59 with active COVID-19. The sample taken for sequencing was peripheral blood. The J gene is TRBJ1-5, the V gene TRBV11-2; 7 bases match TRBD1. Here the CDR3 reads CASSTTGSQPQHF. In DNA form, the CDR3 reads TGTGCCAGCAGCACGACAGGGTCTCAGCCCCAGCATTTT.